The clone carrying this T cell receptor (beta chain) has more than one count but fewer than ten. The antigen is undetermined. TCRdb used MiXCR to reprocess the 5' RACE reads, holding one entry per CDR3 protein. Here the sample spans 300,000 to 350,000 distinct CDR3 sequences, 10% to 15% being singletons. The CDR3 sequence is 17 residues long. CDR1 LGHDT and CDR2 YNNKEL come from the germline V gene (reference sequence). Germline trimming cut 3 bases from V and 7 bases from J; bases unmatched to any gene: 13. The record originates from a study of T-cell memory formation after mild COVID-19. Study in general: Clusters of TCRs were largely donor specific. Study observations and caveats: The study found balanced CD4/CD8 in clones contracting day 15 to 85 and a CD4+ lean in later expanders.

This sequence joins TRBV3-1 and TRBJ2-4; 9 bases match TRBD2. Sequencing was done on a sample of PBMCs or a T cell subset sorted from them (not recorded which). The origin of this receptor is a man aged 18 to 29 who had mild COVID-19 (a few samples of this study predate the infection). Cell type and time point are not known. CDR3 bases: TGTGCCAGCAGCCAGTTGCGGGGGGGCCGGCTTGAGAACATTCAGTACTTC. It specifies CASSQLRGGRLENIQYF.